This T cell receptor beta chain came from a study of blood T cell repertoires in COVID-19. TCRdb's table, derived via immunoSEQ multiplex PCR, lists solely in-frame clones and lacks some. Here the sample spans about 170,000 clones, around 74% being singletons. The CDR3 extends over 12 amino acids. V was clipped by 5 bases and J by 8 bases; unmatched bases: 4. The germline V gene encodes CDR1 GTSNPN and CDR2 SVGIG (reference sequence). This chain uses TRBV30 with TRBJ1-3, with 9 bases matching TRBD1. Sequenced input: peripheral blood. The receptor's source is a woman at least 80 years old with acute or convalescent COVID-19. CDR3 amino acids: CAWATGGHTIYF. The CDR3 DNA reads TGTGCCTGGGCGACAGGGGGACACACCATATATTTT.